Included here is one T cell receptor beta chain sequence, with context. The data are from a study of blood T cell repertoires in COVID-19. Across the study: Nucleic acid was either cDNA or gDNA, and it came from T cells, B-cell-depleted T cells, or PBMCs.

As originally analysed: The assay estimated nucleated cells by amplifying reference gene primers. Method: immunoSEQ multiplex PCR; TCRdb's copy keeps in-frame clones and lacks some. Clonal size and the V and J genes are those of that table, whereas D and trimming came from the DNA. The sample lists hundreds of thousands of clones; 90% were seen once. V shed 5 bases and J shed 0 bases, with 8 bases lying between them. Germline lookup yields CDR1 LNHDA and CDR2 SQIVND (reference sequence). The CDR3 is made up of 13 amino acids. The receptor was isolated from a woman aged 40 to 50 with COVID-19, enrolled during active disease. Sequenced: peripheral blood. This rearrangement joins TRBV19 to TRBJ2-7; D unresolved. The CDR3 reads CASSPWASYEQYF. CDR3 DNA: TGTGCCAGTAGTCCCTGGGCCTCCTACGAGCAGTACTTC. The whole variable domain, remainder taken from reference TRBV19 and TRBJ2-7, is DGGITQSPKYLFRKEGQNVTLSCEQNLNHDAMYWYRQDPGQGLRLIYYSQIVNDFQKGDIAEGYSVSREKKESFPLTVTSAQKNPTAFYLCASSPWASYEQYFGPGTRLTVT.